This TCR beta chain stems from a study of post-analysis software for immune sequencing data. Broader study findings: Four or five TRBV segments were more frequent in patients than controls; TRBV5-6, TRBV5-1 and TRBV20-1 belonged to this group.

Points on this clonotype: Antigen: not known.

This CDR3 is built from 12 residues. V trimming: 7 bases; J trimming: 3 bases; junction bases outside the gene matches: 4. Germline lookup yields CDR1 SQVTM and CDR2 ANQGSEA. Included in the TCR beta cDNA libraries were unique molecular identifiers. MiXCR was run by TCRdb on the PCR reads, yielding one entry per CDR3 protein. The table has approximately 660,000 distinct CDR3 sequences, around 60% seen once. J is TRBJ1-2 and V is TRBV29-1; 8 bases line up with TRBD1. The source material was blood. The source of this sequence is a girl aged 2 to 10 with multiple sclerosis. The CDR3 DNA follows: TGCAGCGGCGACAGGGGTGACTATGGCTACACCTTC. Translation: CSGDRGDYGYTF.